These 11 T cell receptor beta chains were sequenced from one sample in a study of identical twins. TCRdb re-analysed the 5' RACE reads in MiXCR, keeping a single row per CDR3 protein. The repertoire includes 1.5 million to 2 million distinct CDR3 sequences, roughly 35% of them detected once, and about 0.27% sits in the top ten. Sample: cord blood. Source of these receptors: a newborn girl in good health.

This clonotype was recorded at least ten times. V gene TRBV28 combines with J gene TRBJ2-7, with TRBD1 as a possible D gene (5 bases). V gave up 3 bases and J gave up 6 bases, with 9 bases separating them. CDR1 and CDR2 (germline): MDHEN, SYDVKM. The CDR3 runs to 12 residues. CDR3 sequence: CASSFQGSEQYF. CDR3 coding DNA: TGTGCCAGCAGTTTTCAGGGAAGCGAGCAGTACTTC.

The rearrangement joins TRBV6-5 to TRBJ2-2; D possibly corresponds to TRBD2 (5 bases). Germline values: CDR1 MNHEY, CDR2 SVGAGI. The CDR3 has 15 residues. V was pared by 2 bases and J by 8 bases, with 15 bases between. CDR3 nucleotides: TGTGCCAGCAGTTACGGGCTAGCATCGTCTGGGGAGCTGTTTTTT. This codes for CASSYGLASSGELFF.

This chain links TRBV4-1 with TRBJ1-2; D might be TRBD1 (6 bases). With 0 bases removed from V and 3 bases from J, the gap between germline ends came to 11 bases. The germline CDR1 and CDR2 sequences are MGHRA and YSYEKL. This CDR3 comprises 15 residues. CDR3 region: CASSQDLPGDYGYTF. The CDR3 DNA follows: TGCGCCAGCAGCCAAGATCTGCCAGGGGACTATGGCTACACCTTC.

The sample holds a few counts of this clonotype. The chain recombines TRBV4-1 with TRBJ2-7; D uncertain. Trimming took off 1 base at V and 5 bases at J, with 12 bases between the two ends. CDR1 and CDR2 (germline): MGHRA, YSYEKL. This CDR3 region has 14 residues. DNA of the CDR3: TGCGCCAGCAGCCAAGTTCCCTTAAGTCACGAGCAGTACTTC. Encoded protein: CASSQVPLSHEQYF.

The chain employs TRBV29-1 and TRBJ1-4; D remains ambiguous. Between the trimmed V and J ends, which lost 5 bases and 6 bases, there was a span of 16 bases. Germline CDR1 is SQVTM and CDR2 is ANQGSEA. The CDR3 is 14 amino acids. The CDR3 sequence is CSVRTRLTDEKLFF. The DNA for the CDR3 is TGCAGCGTTCGGACCAGGCTCACTGATGAAAAACTGTTTTTT.

J is TRBJ1-1 and V is TRBV20-1; the match to TRBD1 covers 9 bases. Germline values: CDR1 DFQATT, CDR2 SNEGSKA (reference sequence). The CDR3 contains 12 residues. Unmatched junction bases numbered 2, after V lost 3 bases and J lost 6 bases. As DNA, the CDR3 is TGCAGTGCTAGGCGGGACAGGGCTGAAGCTTTCTTT. This codes for CSARRDRAEAFF.

The chain has TRBV7-7 and TRBJ2-1, with D perhaps given as TRBD1 or TRBD2 (5 bases each). V was cut by 5 bases and J by 7 bases, with 15 bases left in between. The CDR3 has 14 amino acids. CDR1 is SSHAT and CDR2 is FNYEAQ in the germline V gene (reference sequence). The CDR3 DNA is TGTGCCAGCAGCATTTTGGGACGGATTAATGAGCAGTTCTTC. Translation: CASSILGRINEQFF.

The rearrangement links TRBV6-5 to TRBJ1-2, with D unresolved. This CDR3 is built from 14 residues. Per germline, CDR1 MNHEY and CDR2 SVGAGI. Deletions cut 3 bases from V and 2 bases from J, with 10 bases between. CDR3: CASSYEAGNYGYTF. CDR3 sequence (DNA): TGTGCCAGCAGTTATGAAGCGGGGAACTATGGCTACACCTTC.

This rearrangement joins TRBV20-1 to TRBJ2-7, with 11 bases that match TRBD2. This CDR3 has 15 amino acids. V trimming: 0 bases; J trimming: 5 bases; junction bases outside the gene matches: 6. Germline-derived CDR1 and CDR2 are DFQATT and SNEGSKA (reference sequence). CDR3: CSARDRVAGGNEQYF. CDR3 sequence (DNA): TGCAGTGCTAGAGATCGGGTAGCGGGAGGGAACGAGCAGTACTTC.

This clonotype came up a few times. The chain links TRBV29-1 to TRBJ2-1, with D possibly matching TRBD2 (5 bases). The germline gives CDR1 SQVTM, CDR2 ANQGSEA. The V gene lost 1 base and the J gene lost 1 base, with 11 bases spanning the gap. The CDR3 length is 15 residues. The CDR3 reads CSVEGALGSYNEQFF. The DNA of the CDR3 is TGCAGCGTTGAAGGGGCACTAGGGTCCTACAATGAGCAGTTCTTC.

This clonotype turned up a few times. The chain joins TRBV6-5 to TRBJ1-2, with 8 bases aligning to TRBD1. V lost 2 bases, J lost 4 bases, and 6 bases stayed unmatched. The CDR3 contains 15 residues. Germline assignment: CDR1 MNHEY and CDR2 SVGAGI. The CDR3 coding sequence is TGTGCCAGCAGTTACGGCGCAGGGGGCGGCTATGGCTACACCTTC. Its translation: CASSYGAGGGYGYTF.